This T cell receptor beta chain was obtained from a study of control samples from healthy donors and cancer patients. The CDR3 consists of 14 residues. The germline CDR1 and CDR2 sequences are SGDLS and YYNGEE. V trimming: 4 bases; J trimming: 10 bases; junction bases outside the gene matches: 8. Some clones are missing from TCRdb's copy, which holds only in-frame ones; the method was immunoSEQ multiplex PCR. The sample includes about 130,000 clones, around nine tenths of them seen just once. The sequenced sample consisted of blood. The sequence was collected from a man in his forties or fifties in good health. V and J are TRBV9 and TRBJ1-5, with 10 bases aligning to TRBD1. CDR3 in amino acids: CASSQRTGGSPQHF. CDR3 nucleotides: TGTGCCAGCAGCCAACGGACAGGGGGGAGTCCCCAGCATTTT.